Sequencing of this T cell receptor beta chain was carried out in a study of blood T cell repertoires in COVID-19. Across the study: COVID-19 samples, acute and convalescent, were from the United States, Italy and Spain. From T cells, B-cell-depleted T cells, or PBMCs came the material, which was cDNA or gDNA.

CDR1 and CDR2 (germline): SGHRS, YFSETQ. The CDR3 is 14 amino acids. Trimming took 0 bases from V and 5 from J; bases not matched to a gene: 2. Per the original methods: Reference gene primer amplification in the assay estimated nucleated cell counts. The method was immunoSEQ multiplex PCR; TCRdb's version includes in-frame clones alone and lacks a portion of them. The D gene and trimming were derived from the DNA, and the V and J assignments and clone size from that table. The sample lists 200,000 to 250,000 clones, under 85% seen once, with more than 5.5% in the top ten. This rearrangement joins TRBV5-1 to TRBJ2-1, with 7 bases that match TRBD1. The sequenced sample was peripheral blood. The receptor's source is a human donor in a cohort sampled during active COVID-19. CDR3 residues: CASSLGQGNNEQFF. As DNA, the CDR3 is TGCGCCAGCAGCTTGGGACAGGGTAACAATGAGCAGTTCTTC. Combining the CDR3 with reference TRBV5-1 and TRBJ2-1 gives the whole variable domain KAGVTQTPRYLIKTRGQQVTLSCSPISGHRSVSWYQQTPGQGLQFLFEYFSETQRNKGNFPGRFSGRQFSNSRSEMNVSTLELGDSALYLCASSLGQGNNEQFFGPGTRLTVL.